The 14 T cell receptor beta chains below all came from one sample that was sequenced in a study of blood T cell repertoires in COVID-19. Clones were read by immunoSEQ multiplex PCR, and TCRdb kept only the in-frame ones, dropping some. The table shows under 250,000 clones, with 75% to 85% occurring only once. Sequencing used peripheral blood. The receptors come from a human donor in a cohort sampled during active COVID-19.

The chain joins TRBV30 to TRBJ2-1, with 7 positions matching TRBD2. The CDR3 is made up of 13 amino acids. The germline gives CDR1 GTSNPN, CDR2 SVGIG (reference sequence). V shed 5 bases, J shed 5 bases, and the junction held 6 bases outside the gene matches. CDR3 sequence: CAWDPGGNNEQFF. CDR3 in DNA: TGTGCCTGGGACCCGGGAGGCAACAATGAGCAGTTCTTC.

This chain joins TRBV5-4 and TRBJ2-5, with TRBD1 identical over 9 bases. Trimming at V came to 4 bases and at J to 2 bases, leaving 3 bases not matched to a gene. The germline CDR1 and CDR2 sequences are SGHNT and YYREEE (reference sequence). CDR3 size: 14 residues. This CDR3 reads CASSPGTGQETQYF. The CDR3 DNA follows: TGTGCCAGCAGCCCGGGGACAGGGCAAGAGACCCAGTACTTC.

V gene TRBV6-6 combines with J gene TRBJ1-1, with a weak D call TRBD1 (6 bases). The V end was cut by 0 bases, the J end by 1 base, with 9 bases between. CDR3 length equals 15 residues. Germline values: CDR1 MNHNY, CDR2 SVGAGI (reference sequence). The CDR3 sequence is CASSYSGGRNTEAFF. The CDR3 nucleotides are TGTGCCAGCAGTTACTCCGGGGGGCGGAACACTGAAGCTTTCTTT.

The chain combines TRBV28 with TRBJ1-4; D call uncertain. The V end was cut by 4 bases, the J end by 8 bases, with 14 bases between. CDR3 length: 14 amino acids. From germline, CDR1 is MDHEN and CDR2 SYDVKM. The CDR3 DNA is TGTGCCAGCAGTTCCCAGCCGGAGTGGGAAAAACTGTTTTTT. It encodes CASSSQPEWEKLFF.

This clone was found once. The V and J genes are TRBV21-1 and TRBJ1-6. TRBV21-1 corresponds to a pseudogene. The CDR3 covers 17 residues. The CDR3, as DNA: TGTGCCAGCAGCAAAGACGACTCTGAGGACGGGATTTCACCCCTCCACTTT. Residues: CASSKDDSEDGISPLHF.

This clone was recorded only once. V and J are TRBV24-1 and TRBJ2-2, with D possibly matching TRBD2 (5 bases). Germline CDR1 KGHDR, CDR2 SFDVKD. The CDR3 sequence is 13 residues long. Trimming left V 9 bases short and J 1 base short, with 8 bases between. CDR3 sequence: CATGRENTGELFF. CDR3 coding DNA: TGTGCCACCGGCCGGGAGAACACCGGGGAGCTGTTTTTT.

This clone was seen more than once but under ten times. This rearrangement joins TRBV11-2 to TRBJ2-1; D call uncertain. Trimming removed 1 base from V and 0 bases from J, with 7 bases in between. This CDR3 is 15 amino acids long. The germline V gene encodes CDR1 SGHAT and CDR2 FQNNGV. The CDR3 reads CASSLALSSYNEQFF. The CDR3 DNA sequence: TGTGCCAGCAGCTTAGCTCTTAGCTCCTACAATGAGCAGTTCTTC. Supplemented by reference TRBV11-2 and TRBJ2-1, the full variable domain reads EAGVAQSPRYKIIEKRQSVAFWCNPISGHATLYWYQQILGQGPKLLIQFQNNGVVDDSQLPKDRFSAERLKGVDSTLKIQPAKLEDSAVYLCASSLALSSYNEQFFGPGTRLTVL.

The chain couples TRBV11-2 to TRBJ2-7; D gene unclear. The CDR3 is made up of 12 amino acids. Germline V gene data show CDR1 as SGHAT and CDR2 as FQNNGV. Trimming stripped 5 bases from V and 2 bases from J, with 7 bases between. CDR3 residues: CASSRLTYEQYF. Here the CDR3 DNA reads TGTGCCAGCAGCCGACTGACCTACGAGCAGTACTTC.

This chain connects TRBV6-4 to TRBJ2-5, with TRBD2 matching over 15 bases. Germline V gene sequence: CDR1 MRHNA, CDR2 SNTAGT. The CDR3 runs 16 residues. Germline trimming cut 5 bases from V and 2 bases from J; bases unmatched to any gene: 3. Written as DNA, the CDR3 is TGTGCCAGCAGTCCCGGACTAGCGGGAGGGCAAGAGACCCAGTACTTC. It translates to CASSPGLAGGQETQYF.

V usage is TRBV27 and J usage is TRBJ2-7; 10 bases are a match to TRBD1. The CDR3 spans 14 residues. V lost 5 bases to trimming and J lost 7 bases; unmatched junction nucleotides: 8. The germline gives CDR1 MNHEY, CDR2 SMNVEV (reference sequence). The CDR3 protein is CASSRRDRGGEQYF. The CDR3 bases are TGTGCCAGCAGTCGAAGGGACAGGGGAGGTGAGCAGTACTTC.

The chain is built from TRBV28 and TRBJ1-4; 7 positions match TRBD1. The CDR3 consists of 14 residues. J was trimmed by 8 bases and V by 5 bases; bases with no gene match: 8. The germline V gene has CDR1 MDHEN and CDR2 SYDVKM. This CDR3 is CASSLTGVGEKLFF. CDR3 nucleotide sequence: TGTGCCAGCAGTCTCACAGGGGTGGGAGAAAAACTGTTTTTT.

The sample holds many counts of this clone. The chain has TRBV4-1 and TRBJ1-5; no definite D call. Germline V gene data show CDR1 as MGHRA and CDR2 as YSYEKL. This CDR3 contains 16 residues. V was cut by 0 bases and J by 1 base, with 10 bases left in between. This CDR3 reads CASSQDSSGSNQPQHF. CDR3 sequence (DNA): TGCGCCAGCAGCCAAGATTCATCGGGGAGCAATCAGCCCCAGCATTTT.

V and J are TRBV27 and TRBJ1-1; D is undetermined. The CDR3 covers 13 residues. The V and J ends lost 1 base and 11 bases respectively, with 14 bases between them. Germline V gives CDR1 MNHEY, CDR2 SMNVEV (reference sequence). This chain's CDR3 is CASSLWRGLVAFF. CDR3 in DNA: TGTGCCAGCAGTTTATGGCGTGGTCTAGTGGCTTTCTTT.

V gene TRBV7-2 combines with J gene TRBJ2-1, with TRBD2 matching 11 bases. J was trimmed by 9 bases and V by 5 bases; bases with no gene match: 6. Germline V gene lookup returns CDR1 SGHTA and CDR2 FQGNSA. The CDR3 loop spans 14 amino acids. This CDR3 reads CASSALAGAGEQFF. The DNA for the CDR3 is TGTGCCAGCAGCGCACTAGCGGGAGCTGGTGAGCAGTTCTTC.